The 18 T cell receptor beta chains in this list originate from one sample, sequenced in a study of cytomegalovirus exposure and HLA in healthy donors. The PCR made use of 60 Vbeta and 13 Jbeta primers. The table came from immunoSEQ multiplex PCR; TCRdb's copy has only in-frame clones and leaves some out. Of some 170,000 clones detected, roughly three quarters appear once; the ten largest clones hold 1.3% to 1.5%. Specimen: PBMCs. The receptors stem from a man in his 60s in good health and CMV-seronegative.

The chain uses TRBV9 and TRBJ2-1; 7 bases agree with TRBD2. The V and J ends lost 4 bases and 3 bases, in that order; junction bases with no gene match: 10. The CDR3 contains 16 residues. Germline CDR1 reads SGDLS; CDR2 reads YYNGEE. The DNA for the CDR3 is TGTGCCAGCAGCCCACAAGCGGGGCCAAGCTACAATGAGCAGTTCTTC. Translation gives CASSPQAGPSYNEQFF.

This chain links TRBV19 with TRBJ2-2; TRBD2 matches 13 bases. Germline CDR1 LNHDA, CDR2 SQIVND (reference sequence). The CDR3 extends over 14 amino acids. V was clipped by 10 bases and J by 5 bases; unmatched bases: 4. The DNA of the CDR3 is TGTGCCACTTGGACTAGCGGGAGTACCGGGGAGCTGTTTTTT. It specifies CATWTSGSTGELFF.

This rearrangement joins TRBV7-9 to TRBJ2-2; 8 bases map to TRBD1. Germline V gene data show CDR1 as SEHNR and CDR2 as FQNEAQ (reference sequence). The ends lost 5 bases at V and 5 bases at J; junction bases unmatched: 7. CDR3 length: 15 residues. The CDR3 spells CASSPRTGWTGELFF. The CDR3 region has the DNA TGTGCCAGCAGCCCCAGGACAGGGTGGACCGGGGAGCTGTTTTTT.

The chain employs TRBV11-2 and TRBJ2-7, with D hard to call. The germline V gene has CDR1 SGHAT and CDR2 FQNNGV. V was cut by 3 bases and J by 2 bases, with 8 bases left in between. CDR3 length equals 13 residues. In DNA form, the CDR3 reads TGTGCCAGCAGCTTGACTTCAACCTACGAGCAGTACTTC. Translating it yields CASSLTSTYEQYF.

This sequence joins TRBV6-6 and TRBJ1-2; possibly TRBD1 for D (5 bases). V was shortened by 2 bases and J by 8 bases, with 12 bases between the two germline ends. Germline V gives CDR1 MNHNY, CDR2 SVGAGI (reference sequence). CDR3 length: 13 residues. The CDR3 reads CASSYIQGGGYTF. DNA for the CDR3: TGTGCCAGCAGTTACATTCAGGGTGGCGGCTACACCTTC.

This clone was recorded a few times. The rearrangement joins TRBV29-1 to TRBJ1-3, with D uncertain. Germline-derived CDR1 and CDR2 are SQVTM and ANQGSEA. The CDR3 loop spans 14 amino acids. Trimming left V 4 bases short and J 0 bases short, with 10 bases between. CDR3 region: CSVVPGSSGNTIYF. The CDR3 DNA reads TGCAGCGTTGTCCCGGGGAGCTCTGGAAACACCATATATTTT. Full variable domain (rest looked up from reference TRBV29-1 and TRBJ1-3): SAVISQKPSRDICQRGTSLTIQCQVDSQVTMMFWYRQQPGQSLTLIATANQGSEATYESGFVIDKFPISRPNLTFSTLTVSNMSPEDSSIYLCSVVPGSSGNTIYFGEGSWLTVV.

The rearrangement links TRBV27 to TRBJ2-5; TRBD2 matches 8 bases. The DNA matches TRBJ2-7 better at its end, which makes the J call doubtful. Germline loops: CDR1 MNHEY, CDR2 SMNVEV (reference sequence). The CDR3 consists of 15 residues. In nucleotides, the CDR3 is TGTGCCAGCGGACCCGGGACTAGGTCCTCCTACGAGCAGTACTTC. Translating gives CASGPGTRSSYEQYF.

The CDR3: CAWTAGANVLTF. CDR3 DNA: TGTGCCTGGACAGCTGGGGCCAACGTCCTGACTTTC. V gene TRBV30 combines with J gene TRBJ2-6; D unclear. The CDR3 is 12 residues long. Trimming removed 4 bases at V and 2 bases at J, with 3 bases between. Germline loops: CDR1 GTSNPN, CDR2 SVGIG (reference sequence).

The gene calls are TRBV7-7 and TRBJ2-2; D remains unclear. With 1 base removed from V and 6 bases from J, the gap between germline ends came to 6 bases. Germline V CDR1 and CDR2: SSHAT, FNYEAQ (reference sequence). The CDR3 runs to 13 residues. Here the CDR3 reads CASSLGSAGELFF. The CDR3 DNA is TGTGCCAGCAGCTTAGGTTCGGCCGGGGAGCTGTTTTTT. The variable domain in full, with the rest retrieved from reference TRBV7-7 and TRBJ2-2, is GAGVSQSPRYKVTKRGQDVTLRCDPISSHATLYWYQQALGQGPEFLTYFNYEAQPDKSGLPSDRFSAERPEGSISTLTIQRTEQRDSAMYRCASSLGSAGELFFGEGSRLTVL.

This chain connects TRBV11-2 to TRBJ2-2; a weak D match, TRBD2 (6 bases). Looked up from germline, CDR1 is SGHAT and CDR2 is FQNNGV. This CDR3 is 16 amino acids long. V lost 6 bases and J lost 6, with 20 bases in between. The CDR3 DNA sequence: TGTGCCAGCAGGCCTGGGTTTAGCGGCTTTGCCGGGGAGCTGTTTTTT. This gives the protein CASRPGFSGFAGELFF.

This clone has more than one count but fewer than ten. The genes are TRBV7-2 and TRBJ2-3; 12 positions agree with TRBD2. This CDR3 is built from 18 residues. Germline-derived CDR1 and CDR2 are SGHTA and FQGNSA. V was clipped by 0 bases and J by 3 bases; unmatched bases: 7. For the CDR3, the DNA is TGTGCCAGCAGCTTAGCTTTCCCTAGCGGGGGGGCAACAGATACGCAGTATTTT. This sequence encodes CASSLAFPSGGATDTQYF.

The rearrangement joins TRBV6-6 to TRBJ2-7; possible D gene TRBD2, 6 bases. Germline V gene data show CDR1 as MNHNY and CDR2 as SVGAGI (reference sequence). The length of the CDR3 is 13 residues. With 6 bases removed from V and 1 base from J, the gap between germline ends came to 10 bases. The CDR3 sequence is CASSFGSSYEQYF. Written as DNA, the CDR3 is TGTGCCAGCAGCTTCGGGAGTTCCTACGAGCAGTACTTC.

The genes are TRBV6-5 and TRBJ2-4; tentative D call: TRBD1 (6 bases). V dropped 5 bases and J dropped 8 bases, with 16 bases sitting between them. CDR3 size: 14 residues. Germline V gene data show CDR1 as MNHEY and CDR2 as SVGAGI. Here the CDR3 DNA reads TGTGCCAGCAGTGAAGAGCAGGGGTGGGACATTCAGTACTTC. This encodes CASSEEQGWDIQYF.

Here the CDR3 DNA reads TGTGCCAGCAGCTCCGGGGGGGGGCCCTATGGCTACACCTTC. Its protein product is CASSSGGGPYGYTF. The V call is TRBV7-8, the J call TRBJ1-2, with D tentatively TRBD1 (6 bases). With 4 bases removed from V and 4 bases from J, the gap between germline ends came to 13 bases. In germline, CDR1 is SGHVS, CDR2 FQNEAQ. This CDR3 contains 14 residues.

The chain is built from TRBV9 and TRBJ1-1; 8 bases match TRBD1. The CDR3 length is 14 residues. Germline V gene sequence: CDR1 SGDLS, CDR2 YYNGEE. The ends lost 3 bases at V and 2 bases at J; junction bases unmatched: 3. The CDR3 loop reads CASSGGTGNTEAFF. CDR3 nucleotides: TGTGCCAGCAGCGGAGGGACAGGAAACACTGAAGCTTTCTTT.

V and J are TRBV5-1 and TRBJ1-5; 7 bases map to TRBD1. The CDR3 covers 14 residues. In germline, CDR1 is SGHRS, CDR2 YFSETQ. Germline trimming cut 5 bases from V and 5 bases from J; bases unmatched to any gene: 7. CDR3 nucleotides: TGCGCCAGCAGTCAAGGAGGGGGCGATCAGCCCCAGCATTTT. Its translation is CASSQGGGDQPQHF.

The CDR3 sequence: CASRHGQGRSYNEQFF. CDR3 nucleotides: TGTGCCAGCAGACACGGACAGGGTCGATCCTACAATGAGCAGTTCTTC. J is TRBJ2-1 and V is TRBV28; 8 nucleotides align to TRBD1. The V and J ends lost 6 bases and 1 base, in that order; junction bases with no gene match: 8. CDR3 length equals 16 residues. CDR1 is MDHEN, CDR2 SYDVKM, per germline. The full variable domain, in which reference TRBV28 and TRBJ2-1 provide the parts outside the CDR3, is DVKVTQSSRYLVKRTGEKVFLECVQDMDHENMFWYRQDPGLGLRLIYFSYDVKMKEKGDIPEGYSVSREKKERFSLILESASTNQTSMYLCASRHGQGRSYNEQFFGPGTRLTVL.

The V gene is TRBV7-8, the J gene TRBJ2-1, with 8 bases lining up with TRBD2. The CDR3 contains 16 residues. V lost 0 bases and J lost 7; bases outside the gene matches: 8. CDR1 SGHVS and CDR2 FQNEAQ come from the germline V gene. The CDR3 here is CASSLAASGSRNEQFF. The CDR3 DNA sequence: TGTGCCAGCAGCTTAGCGGCCAGCGGGAGTCGGAATGAGCAGTTCTTC.